This TCR beta chain comes out of a study of blood T cell repertoires in COVID-19. Method: immunoSEQ multiplex PCR; TCRdb's copy keeps in-frame clones and lacks some. The table lists 150,000 to 200,000 clones, roughly 86% of them singletons. This CDR3 has 13 residues. V was clipped by 6 bases and J by 2 bases, with 11 bases between them. Germline V gene lookup returns CDR1 GTSNPN and CDR2 SVGIG (reference sequence). The sample consisted of peripheral blood. This chain uses TRBV30 with TRBJ1-5; possibly TRBD1 for D (5 bases). The source is a man younger than 35 with acute or convalescent COVID-19. The CDR3 region has the DNA TGTGCCTGCCAGGGATCGGGCAATCAGCCCCAGCATTTT. Translating gives CACQGSGNQPQHF.